This passage covers 23 T cell receptor beta chains from one sample sequenced in a study of T cell repertoires in cytomegalovirus infection. A single record per CDR3 protein comes from TCRdb applying MiXCR to the reads. The table includes almost 500,000 distinct CDR3 sequences, around 11% detected once. Source material: PBMCs. These receptors originate from a human donor in good health (CMV status not recorded). Some clones in this sample may be carry-over from other donors' samples.

At least ten counts were recorded for this clonotype. The rearrangement uses TRBV2 and TRBJ2-5, with 8 positions matching TRBD1. CDR3 size: 15 residues. V lost 2 bases, J lost 5 bases, and 7 bases stayed unmatched. Germline V gives CDR1 SNHLY, CDR2 FYNNEI. The CDR3 is CASSEQSGGQETQYF. DNA of the CDR3: TGTGCCAGCAGTGAACAGTCAGGGGGCCAGGAGACCCAGTACTTC.

This clonotype has ten or more counts. CDR3 sequence: CASSLDVNTGELFF. CDR3 DNA: TGTGCCAGCAGCTTAGATGTGAACACCGGGGAGCTGTTTTTT. The chain links TRBV7-2 to TRBJ2-2, with D unresolved. The CDR3 contains 14 residues. The V gene's germline CDR1 is SGHTA and CDR2 FQGNSA. V was trimmed by 1 base and J by 1 base, leaving 4 bases between them. The full variable domain, its missing parts supplied by reference TRBV7-2 and TRBJ2-2, is GAGVSQSPSNKVTEKGKDVELRCDPISGHTALYWYRQSLGQGLEFLIYFQGNSAPDKSGLPSDRFSAERTGGSVSTLTIQRTQQEDSAVYLCASSLDVNTGELFFGEGSRLTVL.

Worth noting for this clonotype: No conserved phenylalanine or tryptophan ends this CDR3, so it is likely a read error. V and J are TRBV4-1 and TRBJ2-2; the D call may be TRBD1 or TRBD2 (6 bases each). The V gene's germline CDR1 is MGHRA and CDR2 YSYEKL. CDR3 length: 15 amino acids. Trimming left V 0 bases short and J 8 bases short, with 13 bases between. This chain's CDR3 is CASSQEWGASGELFL. In DNA, the CDR3 is TGCGCCAGCAGCCAAGAATGGGGGGCTTCAGGGGAGCTGTTTTTG.

V usage is TRBV28 and J usage is TRBJ2-2; D is perhaps TRBD2 (5 bases). V dropped 6 bases and J dropped 6 bases, with 17 bases sitting between them. Per the germline V gene, CDR1 is MDHEN and CDR2 is SYDVKM. CDR3 length equals 15 residues. CDR3 nucleotide sequence: TGTGCCAGCAGCAACCCTTTTGCGGGCGCCGGGGAGCTGTTTTTT. This encodes CASSNPFAGAGELFF.

This chain joins TRBV9 and TRBJ2-2; no clear D. Germline CDR1 is SGDLS and CDR2 is YYNGEE. V dropped 0 bases and J dropped 3 bases, with 15 bases sitting between them. There are 17 residues in the CDR3. CDR3 coding DNA: TGTGCCAGCAGCGTAGAAGGGAACATCGGATACACCGGGGAGCTGTTTTTT. Translation gives CASSVEGNIGYTGELFF.

In its sample, this clonotype was seen many times. This chain uses TRBV28 with TRBJ2-1; TRBD2 agrees at 12 bases. The junction had 8 bases not matched to a gene; V was cut back by 5 bases and J by 6 bases. The CDR3 has 16 amino acids. The germline V gene encodes CDR1 MDHEN and CDR2 SYDVKM. DNA for the CDR3: TGTGCCAGCAGTAGACCCCTAGCGGGGGGGTCCAATGAGCAGTTCTTC. Amino acids: CASSRPLAGGSNEQFF.

The gene calls are TRBV2 and TRBJ1-5; 9 bases are shared with TRBD1. V shed 7 bases and J 3 bases; nucleotides not matched to a gene: 10. The CDR3 is 16 residues long. Germline V gene sequence: CDR1 SNHLY, CDR2 FYNNEI. CDR3 DNA: TGTGCCAGCACCTTAGGGACAGGGCTCTTCAATCAGCCCCAGCATTTT. Its protein product is CASTLGTGLFNQPQHF. Filled out from reference TRBV2 and TRBJ1-5, the complete variable domain reads EPEVTQTPSHQVTQMGQEVILRCVPISNHLYFYWYRQILGQKVEFLVSFYNNEISEKSEIFDDQFSVERPDGSNFTLKIRSTKLEDSAMYFCASTLGTGLFNQPQHFGDGTRLSIL.

The chain recombines TRBV20-1 with TRBJ2-3; TRBD2 aligns across 8 bases. There are 14 residues in the CDR3. Germline values: CDR1 DFQATT, CDR2 SNEGSKA (reference sequence). The V and J ends lost 5 bases and 6 bases, in that order; junction bases with no gene match: 10. This CDR3 reads CSALTGGAGDTQYF. In DNA form, the CDR3 reads TGCAGTGCTTTAACGGGGGGGGCTGGGGATACGCAGTATTTT.

V usage is TRBV2 and J usage is TRBJ2-3, with 13 bases aligning to TRBD2. This CDR3 region has 18 residues. Germline CDR1 and CDR2: SNHLY and FYNNEI. V lost 8 bases to trimming and J lost 3 bases; unmatched junction nucleotides: 14. CDR3 loop: CASDSQGRLAGGTDTQYF. DNA for the CDR3: TGTGCCAGCGATTCCCAGGGAAGACTAGCGGGAGGAACAGATACGCAGTATTTT.

This clonotype appeared many times. V is TRBV19 and J is TRBJ2-1; D perhaps matches TRBD1 (5 bases). The CDR3 extends over 16 amino acids. V lost 3 bases, J lost 4 bases, and 16 bases lay in between. The germline V gene has CDR1 LNHDA and CDR2 SQIVND (reference sequence). Written as DNA, the CDR3 is TGTGCCAGTAGTATGGGCGCTGGGGCTCGTTACAATGAGCAGTTCTTC. Protein product: CASSMGAGARYNEQFF.

This clonotype was recorded at least ten times. This chain joins TRBV7-8 and TRBJ2-1; 10 nucleotides agree with TRBD1. The CDR3 length is 15 residues. Germline-derived CDR1 and CDR2 are SGHVS and FQNEAQ. V was clipped by 5 bases and J by 7 bases; unmatched bases: 8. CDR3 in amino acids: CASSATTGGWNEQFF. The CDR3 DNA reads TGTGCCAGCAGCGCCACGACAGGGGGCTGGAATGAGCAGTTCTTC.

This clonotype has a count of ten or more. This rearrangement joins TRBV7-3 to TRBJ1-1, with D perhaps TRBD1 (5 bases). CDR1 SGHTA and CDR2 FQGTGA come from the germline V gene. V dropped 4 bases and J dropped 1 base, with 10 bases sitting between them. This CDR3 is built from 14 residues. CDR3 in amino acids: CASSSIGGNTEAFF. The CDR3 DNA is TGTGCCAGCAGCTCGATTGGGGGGAACACTGAAGCTTTCTTT.

This clonotype has at least ten counts. J is TRBJ2-6 and V is TRBV28; no reliable D call. The CDR3 runs 14 residues. V was clipped by 6 bases and J by 1 base, with 7 bases between them. CDR1 MDHEN and CDR2 SYDVKM come from the germline V gene. CDR3 amino acids: CASRTVSGANVLTF. CDR3 bases: TGTGCCAGCAGGACGGTATCTGGGGCCAACGTCCTGACTTTC.

This clonotype has ten or more counts. This rearrangement joins TRBV7-9 to TRBJ1-5; TRBD1 might be the D (5 bases). The germline CDR1 and CDR2 sequences are SEHNR and FQNEAQ (reference sequence). The CDR3 spans 16 residues. Trimming removed 4 bases at V and 2 bases at J, with 15 bases between. The CDR3 loop is CASSSITGFGNQPQHF. The CDR3 coding sequence is TGTGCCAGCAGCTCGATAACAGGCTTTGGCAATCAGCCCCAGCATTTT.

This clonotype came up many times. The chain joins TRBV12-3 or TRBV12-4 to TRBJ2-2; 10 nucleotides match TRBD2. Unmatched junction bases numbered 5, after V lost 6 bases and J lost 4 bases. The CDR3 has 15 amino acids. Here the CDR3 DNA reads TGTGCCAGCAGGTCTAGCGGGAGCGGCACCGGGGAGCTGTTTTTT. Encoded protein: CASRSSGSGTGELFF.

CDR3: CASSQETPDRGDEQFF. CDR3 coding DNA: TGCGCCAGCAGCCAAGAGACACCAGATAGGGGGGATGAGCAGTTCTTC. The genes are TRBV4-1 and TRBJ2-1; possibly TRBD1 or TRBD2 for D (6 bases each). The CDR3 is 16 amino acids. With 0 bases removed from V and 8 bases from J, the gap between germline ends came to 17 bases. The germline gives CDR1 MGHRA, CDR2 YSYEKL.

The V and J genes are TRBV18 and TRBJ1-6; unclear D gene. Per germline, CDR1 KGHSH and CDR2 LQKENI. This CDR3 contains 15 residues. Trimming removed 4 bases from V and 4 bases from J, with 11 bases in between. The CDR3 loop is CASSLPGGYNSPLHF. For the CDR3, the DNA is TGTGCCAGCTCACTCCCCGGAGGATATAATTCACCCCTCCACTTT.

The chain is built from TRBV12-3 or TRBV12-4 and TRBJ1-3; D is ambiguous. The CDR3 is 15 residues long. Trimming stripped 1 base from V and 0 bases from J, with 7 bases between. CDR3 residues: CASSLDVGSGNTIYF. CDR3 DNA sequence: TGTGCCAGCAGTTTAGACGTAGGCTCTGGAAACACCATATATTTT.

This clonotype showed up just a few times. The chain couples TRBV4-1 to TRBJ1-1, with D hard to call. This CDR3 is 16 amino acids long. V lost 1 base, J lost 0 bases, and 12 bases lay in between. The germline CDR1 and CDR2 sequences are MGHRA and YSYEKL. This chain's CDR3 is CASSQGRAGLNTEAFF. The CDR3 coding sequence is TGCGCCAGCAGCCAAGGTAGGGCAGGTTTGAACACTGAAGCTTTCTTT.

The chain employs TRBV23-1 and TRBJ1-6; TRBD1 is a possible D gene (6 bases). TRBV23-1 is classed as an ORF, of uncertain function. The V and J ends lost 2 bases and 0 bases respectively, with 23 bases between them. This CDR3 has 21 residues. The CDR3 nucleotides read TGCGCCAGCAGTCAAAAGCCTTCCTCAGGGGCAGGTAGCTCCTATAATTCACCCCTCCACTTT. Translating gives CASSQKPSSGAGSSYNSPLHF.

The chain couples TRBV5-8 to TRBJ1-3; D gene unclear. The CDR3 totals 16 residues. Trimming removed 5 bases from V and 0 bases from J, with 15 bases in between. The V gene's germline CDR1 is SGHTS and CDR2 YDEGEE. The CDR3 bases are TGTGCCAGCAGATCCGGGCCTAGGTCCTCTGGAAACACCATATATTTT. Its protein product is CASRSGPRSSGNTIYF.

This clonotype was recorded many times. This chain joins TRBV20-1 and TRBJ1-5, with TRBD1 as a possible D gene (5 bases). CDR3 length equals 14 residues. Trimming cost V 1 base and J 4 bases, with 11 bases left between them. The germline V gene has CDR1 DFQATT and CDR2 SNEGSKA (reference sequence). CDR3 region: CSARVGAGNQPQHF. The CDR3 DNA is TGCAGTGCTAGAGTAGGGGCAGGGAATCAGCCCCAGCATTTT.

This clonotype appeared many times. V gene TRBV7-3 combines with J gene TRBJ2-1; tentatively, D is TRBD1 (5 bases). The germline V gene encodes CDR1 SGHTA and CDR2 FQGTGA. Trimming took 6 bases from V and 8 from J, leaving 8 bases between them. This CDR3 spans 11 amino acids. Written as DNA, the CDR3 is TGTGCCAGCAGTTCCAGGGATGAGCAGTTCTTC. It encodes CASSSRDEQFF.